The 17 T cell receptor beta chains presented below share a single source sample, sequenced in a study of vaccination and CD4 T cells after COVID-19. The treatment denotes: approximately nine-day PBMC culture with coronavirus spike peptide pools or control peptides (ViraFEST assay). Sequencing of the DNA from cultured CD4+ T cells was carried out with the Oncomine TCR Beta short-read assay. TCRdb itself ran the PCR reads through MiXCR, one entry per CDR3 protein. The profile shows more than 15,000 distinct CDR3 sequences, 43% of them singletons. No cognate antigen is known for these TCRs. Here the sequenced sample was CD4+ T cells from blood, cultured in vitro, taken before SARS-CoV-2 vaccination. These receptors all come from a human donor who had recovered from COVID-19.

This clonotype is a singleton in its sample. This chain uses TRBV7-2 with TRBJ2-2; TRBD1 matches at 8 bases. Germline lookup yields CDR1 SGHTA and CDR2 FQGNSA. Germline trimming cut 1 base from V and 5 bases from J; bases unmatched to any gene: 6. This CDR3 has 16 amino acids. The CDR3 bases are TGTGCCAGCAGCTTAGGGTCGAACAGGGGGACCGGGGAGCTGTTTTTT. It is translated as CASSLGSNRGTGELFF. Complete variable domain (other parts from reference TRBV7-2 and TRBJ2-2): GAGVSQSPSNKVTEKGKDVELRCDPISGHTALYWYRQSLGQGLEFLIYFQGNSAPDKSGLPSDRFSAERTGGSVSTLTIQRTQQEDSAVYLCASSLGSNRGTGELFFGEGSRLTVL.

The rearrangement links TRBV15 to TRBJ2-2; D is possibly TRBD2 (6 bases). V was cut by 4 bases and J by 7 bases, with 10 bases left in between. The germline gives CDR1 LNHNV, CDR2 YYDKDF (reference sequence). The CDR3 contains 13 residues. CDR3: CATSTDGSGELFF. DNA of the CDR3: TGTGCCACCAGCACGGACGGGAGCGGGGAGCTGTTTTTT. Full variable domain (rest looked up from reference TRBV15 and TRBJ2-2): DAMVIQNPRYQVTQFGKPVTLSCSQTLNHNVMYWYQQKSSQAPKLLFHYYDKDFNNEADTPDNFQSRRPNTSFCFLDIRSPGLGDTAMYLCATSTDGSGELFFGEGSRLTVL.

The V gene is TRBV28, the J gene TRBJ2-7; weak D call: TRBD1 (6 bases). V lost 4 bases and J lost 4, with 8 bases in between. Germline CDR1 MDHEN, CDR2 SYDVKM. This CDR3 is built from 12 residues. This chain's CDR3 is CASSSGQYEQYF. DNA for the CDR3: TGTGCCAGCAGTTCAGGACAGTACGAGCAGTACTTC.

V and J are TRBV5-1 and TRBJ2-2; D perhaps matches TRBD2 (6 bases). Germline V gene lookup returns CDR1 SGHRS and CDR2 YFSETQ. This CDR3 is 14 amino acids long. The V gene lost 4 bases and the J gene lost 1 base, with 8 bases spanning the gap. In nucleotides, the CDR3 is TGCGCCAGCAGCATTAGCGGGAACACCGGGGAGCTGTTTTTT. As protein: CASSISGNTGELFF.

This rearrangement joins TRBV5-4 to TRBJ2-3, with TRBD1 identical over 8 bases. This CDR3 region has 14 residues. The germline gives CDR1 SGHNT, CDR2 YYREEE (reference sequence). After removal of 5 bases from V and 4 bases from J, the junction contained 6 bases not matched to a gene. The CDR3 region is CASRREQGADTQYF. The CDR3 nucleotides are TGTGCCAGCAGAAGGGAACAGGGGGCAGATACGCAGTATTTT. The variable domain in full, with the rest retrieved from reference TRBV5-4 and TRBJ2-3, is ETGVTQSPTHLIKTRGQQVTLRCSSQSGHNTVSWYQQALGQGPQFIFQYYREEENGRGNFPPRFSGLQFPNYSSELNVNALELDDSALYLCASRREQGADTQYFGPGTRLTVL.

This chain links TRBV7-2 with TRBJ1-3, with D perhaps matching TRBD1 (5 bases). CDR1 and CDR2 (germline): SGHTA, FQGNSA. With 1 base removed from V and 3 bases from J, the gap between germline ends came to 10 bases. This CDR3 comprises 15 residues. The CDR3 nucleotides are TGTGCCAGCAGCTTAGACAGGAATAGTGGAAACACCATATATTTT. Protein product: CASSLDRNSGNTIYF.

This rearrangement joins TRBV7-2 to TRBJ2-1; tentatively, D is TRBD2 (6 bases). The CDR3 spans 15 residues. The V end was cut by 0 bases, the J end by 4 bases, with 10 bases between. The V gene's germline CDR1 is SGHTA and CDR2 FQGNSA. DNA of the CDR3: TGTGCCAGCAGCTTAGCGCCGGCGGGGTACAATGAGCAGTTCTTC. Translating gives CASSLAPAGYNEQFF. Full variable domain (missing parts from reference TRBV7-2 and TRBJ2-1): GAGVSQSPSNKVTEKGKDVELRCDPISGHTALYWYRQSLGQGLEFLIYFQGNSAPDKSGLPSDRFSAERTGGSVSTLTIQRTQQEDSAVYLCASSLAPAGYNEQFFGPGTRLTVL.

J is TRBJ1-2 and V is TRBV6-5; tentative D call: TRBD1 (5 bases). CDR3 length: 16 amino acids. From germline, CDR1 is MNHEY and CDR2 SVGAGI. Trimming took off 2 bases at V and 5 bases at J, with 18 bases between the two ends. CDR3: CASSYGGGLRNYGYTF. CDR3 DNA: TGTGCCAGCAGTTACGGGGGAGGCCTACGCAATTATGGCTACACCTTC.

V and J are TRBV4-3 and TRBJ1-2; D gene unclear. Germline V gene data show CDR1 as LGHNA and CDR2 as YSLEER. Trimming removed 0 bases from V and 13 bases from J, with 15 bases in between. This CDR3 has 13 residues. CDR3 residues: CASSQDFSLACTF. CDR3 bases: TGCGCCAGCAGCCAAGATTTCTCCTTAGCCTGCACCTTC.

The V and J genes are TRBV19 and TRBJ1-5; no reliable D call. Germline assignment: CDR1 LNHDA and CDR2 SQIVND (reference sequence). V was clipped by 3 bases and J by 5 bases, with 11 bases between them. The CDR3 totals 14 residues. The CDR3 region is CASSMVGSDQPQHF. The DNA of the CDR3 is TGTGCCAGTAGTATGGTAGGGTCGGATCAGCCCCAGCATTTT.

This sequence joins TRBV6-1 and TRBJ2-1; D remains ambiguous. The CDR3 length is 13 residues. Germline V gene sequence: CDR1 MNHNS, CDR2 SASEGT. V gave up 7 bases and J gave up 5 bases, with 12 bases separating them. CDR3 DNA sequence: TGTGCCAGCATCTCCCCCGGCAACAATGAGCAGTTCTTC. Translating gives CASISPGNNEQFF.

J is TRBJ1-3 and V is TRBV27; D ambiguous. Trimming pared 6 bases from V and 0 bases from J, leaving 9 bases between. Germline values: CDR1 MNHEY, CDR2 SMNVEV (reference sequence). This CDR3 region has 14 residues. The CDR3 is CASRTSFSGNTIYF. The CDR3 DNA follows: TGTGCCAGCAGGACTTCTTTCTCTGGAAACACCATATATTTT.

The CDR3 loop is CASSTSPGTLGGYTF. DNA for the CDR3: TGTGCCAGCAGCACCTCCCCAGGGACTCTAGGAGGCTACACCTTC. The chain employs TRBV6-1 and TRBJ1-2; tentative D call: TRBD1 (5 bases). CDR1 and CDR2 (germline): MNHNS, SASEGT. V was trimmed by 6 bases and J by 8 bases, leaving 22 bases between them. This CDR3 contains 15 residues.

The chain employs TRBV27 and TRBJ1-4; maybe TRBD1 (6 bases). CDR1 is MNHEY and CDR2 is SMNVEV in the germline V gene (reference sequence). V was shortened by 5 bases and J by 3 bases, with 13 bases between the two germline ends. The CDR3 has 15 residues. DNA for the CDR3: TGTGCCAGCAGTATCCAGGGGTTAGCTAATGAAAAACTGTTTTTT. This sequence encodes CASSIQGLANEKLFF.

The chain couples TRBV6-4 to TRBJ1-2; a possible D gene is TRBD1 (5 bases). Trimming left V 2 bases short and J 5 bases short, with 15 bases between. Germline V gives CDR1 MRHNA, CDR2 SNTAGT. CDR3 length: 15 residues. CDR3 nucleotide sequence: TGTGCCAGCAGTGACGGAGAGACAGACGGATATGGCTACACCTTC. Protein product: CASSDGETDGYGYTF.

This chain links TRBV7-3 with TRBJ2-2, with D perhaps matching TRBD1 (5 bases). CDR3 length equals 14 residues. Germline V gene data show CDR1 as SGHTA and CDR2 as FQGTGA. Trimming pared 2 bases from V and 5 bases from J, leaving 9 bases between. CDR3 amino acids: CASSLYQGTGELFF. As DNA, the CDR3 is TGTGCCAGCAGCTTATATCAGGGTACCGGGGAGCTGTTTTTT.

The chain carries TRBV19 and TRBJ1-2; D is ambiguous. CDR3 size: 14 residues. Trimming took off 5 bases at V and 2 bases at J, with 12 bases between the two ends. Germline V CDR1 and CDR2: LNHDA, SQIVND (reference sequence). CDR3 region: CASSPSRENYGYTF. The CDR3 nucleotides read TGTGCCAGTAGTCCTAGCCGAGAGAACTATGGCTACACCTTC.